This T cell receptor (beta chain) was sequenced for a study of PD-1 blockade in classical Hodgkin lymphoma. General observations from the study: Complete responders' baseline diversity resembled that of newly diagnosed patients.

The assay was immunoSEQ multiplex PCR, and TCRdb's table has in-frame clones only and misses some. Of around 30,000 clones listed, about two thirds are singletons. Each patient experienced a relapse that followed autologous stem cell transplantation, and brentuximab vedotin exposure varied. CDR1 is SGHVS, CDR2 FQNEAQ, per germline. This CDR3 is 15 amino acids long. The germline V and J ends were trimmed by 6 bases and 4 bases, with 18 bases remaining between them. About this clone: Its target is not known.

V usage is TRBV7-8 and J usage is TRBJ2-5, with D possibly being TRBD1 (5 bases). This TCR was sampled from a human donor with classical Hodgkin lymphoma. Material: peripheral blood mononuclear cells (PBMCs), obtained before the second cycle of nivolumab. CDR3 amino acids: CASSLPLGVGETQYF. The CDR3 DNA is TGTGCCAGCAGTTTGCCCTTAGGGGTAGGAGAGACCCAGTACTTC. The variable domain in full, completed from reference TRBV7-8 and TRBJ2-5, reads GAGVSQSPRYKVAKRGQDVALRCDPISGHVSLFWYQQALGQGPEFLTYFQNEAQLDKSGLPSDRFFAERPEGSVSTLKIQRTQQEDSAVYLCASSLPLGVGETQYFGPGTRLLVL.